This T cell receptor beta chain appears in the sequencing data of a study of cytomegalovirus exposure and HLA in healthy donors. Amplification used 60 Vbeta primers and 13 Jbeta primers. Sequencing used immunoSEQ multiplex PCR; TCRdb keeps in-frame clones, though not all of them. The sample consists of some 120,000 clones, 8% to 9.5% of them appearing once. This CDR3 is 14 amino acids long. Germline V lookup: CDR1 LNHDA, CDR2 SQIVND (reference sequence). V was clipped by 6 bases and J by 6 bases; unmatched bases: 9. The origin of this receptor is a man aged 40-49 years in good health and CMV-seronegative. The chain employs TRBV19 and TRBJ1-2; 8 positions match TRBD1. The sequencing sample was made of PBMCs. This CDR3 reads CASRSPDRGDGYTF. The CDR3 bases are TGTGCCAGTAGATCTCCCGACAGGGGCGATGGCTACACCTTC.